The rows below give T cell receptor beta chains drawn from one sample of a study of cytomegalovirus exposure and HLA in healthy donors. Assay used: immunoSEQ multiplex PCR; TCRdb lists only in-frame clones, some missing. The sample lists about 160,000 clones; roughly 80% were seen once. The material sequenced was PBMCs. These receptors were collected from a woman aged 25 to 45 in good health and CMV-seronegative. Each CDR3 is given with its conserved first and last residue.

V	J	CDR3
TRBV5-6	TRBJ1-5	CASSLGRGMGPQHF
TRBV2	TRBJ2-6	CAGGQGTSGANGLTF
TRBV28	TRBJ1-1	CASSSPGTGNTEAFF
TRBV5-1	TRBJ2-4	CASSLREAGGNIQYF
TRBV7-9	TRBJ2-1	CASYDRGSHNEQFF
TRBV7-9	TRBJ2-7	CASSFGTSGTYEQYF
TRBV5-8	TRBJ2-7	CASSLGGNRVSYEQYF
TRBV27	TRBJ2-2	CASSLSVTGLRTGELFF
TRBV19	TRBJ1-1	CASRTPDGRGQEAFF
TRBV5-1	TRBJ2-7	CASRRPSGAYEQYF
TRBV5-1	TRBJ1-1	CASSFGQMGAFF
TRBV23-1	TRBJ2-3	CASSLLLFSSADTQYF
TRBV5-4	TRBJ1-1	CASSQGAGDTEAFF
TRBV7-9	TRBJ2-1	CASSHGGYEQFF
TRBV5-1	TRBJ1-1	CASSLPGGNTEAFF
TRBV5-4	TRBJ1-3	CASSLDLSTHRSGNTIYF
TRBV5-4	TRBJ2-1	CASSGLVGSVEQFF
TRBV25-1	TRBJ2-4	CASSESAKNIQYF
TRBV15	TRBJ1-1	CATSRDERSTEAFF
TRBV7-9	TRBJ2-1	CASSTRRGAKNNEQFF
TRBV5-1	TRBJ1-2	CASSLGATGFNYGYTF
TRBV5-1	TRBJ1-4	CASSLGVAGSGEKLFF
TRBV6-5	TRBJ1-5	CASSDQGIQPQHF
TRBV28	TRBJ1-3	CASSLWQGGNTIYF
TRBV7-3	TRBJ2-7	CASSTGTGVEQYF
TRBV5-8	TRBJ1-6	CASSRLGVGHSPLHF
TRBV11-1	TRBJ2-1	CASSLFLGSGGNNEQFF
TRBV7-8	TRBJ2-7	CFFKEGPAYEQYF
TRBV28	TRBJ1-1	CASRLQGATEAFF